The source of this T cell receptor beta chain is a study of shared clonotypes between healthy human individuals. Across the study: Sampling drew on donors who were a couple of women and a few men aged 18 to 49.

The donors were all Caucasian adults (living in Nashville, Tennessee). With 7 bases removed from V and 4 bases from J, the gap between germline ends came to 16 bases. This CDR3 has 14 residues. Germline lookup yields CDR1 SGHTA and CDR2 FQGNSA. Study-level points and caveats: A few donors had 4% to 6.5% of their naive CD4 clonotypes in common. Naive subsets, compared against memory subsets, generally had larger estimated richness values.

A word on this clone: Its target is unknown.

Some clones are missing from TCRdb's copy, which holds only in-frame ones; the method was immunoSEQ multiplex PCR. The sample contains over 850,000 clones, 78% of which appear only once. The receptor was derived from a man aged 18 to 29 in good health. Some clones in this sample may be carry-over from other donors' samples. V is TRBV7-2 and J is TRBJ1-1; no clear D. The material sequenced was memory CD4+ T cells from PBMCs. The subset here: CD45RA-negative fraction. The CDR3 region has the DNA TGTGCCAGCACCGTTCAGATTTTTGGCACTGAAGCTTTCTTT. Residues: CASTVQIFGTEAFF. Filled out from reference TRBV7-2 and TRBJ1-1, the complete variable domain reads GAGVSQSPSNKVTEKGKDVELRCDPISGHTALYWYRQSLGQGLEFLIYFQGNSAPDKSGLPSDRFSAERTGGSVSTLTIQRTQQEDSAVYLCASTVQIFGTEAFFGQGTRLTVV.